These 30 T cell receptor beta chains were all obtained from the same sample, sequenced in a study of blood T cell repertoires in COVID-19. The protocol was immunoSEQ multiplex PCR, while the TCRdb copy is restricted to in-frame clones and leaves out a portion. The sample lists 250,000 to 300,000 clones; 89% were seen once. Sequenced material: peripheral blood. These receptors all stem from a man in his fifties with acute or convalescent COVID-19.

The chain couples TRBV3-1 (or the pseudogene TRBV3-2) to TRBJ2-1, with D perhaps matching TRBD1 (6 bases). The CDR3 spans 15 residues. In germline, CDR1 is LGHDT, CDR2 YNNKEL (reference sequence). V lost 4 bases, J lost 2 bases, and 12 bases lay in between. CDR3 sequence: CASSLGTITYNEQFF. In DNA form, the CDR3 reads TGTGCCAGCAGCCTTGGGACAATTACCTACAATGAGCAGTTCTTC.

The gene calls are TRBV18 and TRBJ2-7, with 8 bases matching TRBD1. This CDR3 has 17 amino acids. Per germline, CDR1 KGHSH and CDR2 LQKENI. The J segment lost 3 bases and the V segment lost 2 bases, leaving 12 bases of the junction unmatched. CDR3 protein: CASSPRRGEDRDYEQYF. CDR3 DNA sequence: TGTGCCAGCTCACCAAGGCGAGGCGAGGACAGGGACTACGAGCAGTACTTC.

This clone came up once. The rearrangement joins TRBV6-6 to TRBJ2-7; a weak D match, TRBD1 (5 bases). The germline V gene has CDR1 MNHNY and CDR2 SVGAGI (reference sequence). V was pared by 2 bases and J by 0 bases, with 11 bases between. This CDR3 spans 15 amino acids. The CDR3 sequence is CASSYTEGASYEQYF. DNA of the CDR3: TGTGCCAGCAGTTACACCGAAGGGGCCTCCTACGAGCAGTACTTC.

The chain combines TRBV2 with TRBJ2-5, with 11 positions matching TRBD1. The CDR3 covers 14 residues. Trimming cost V 10 bases and J 5 bases; bases outside gene matches: 9. From germline, CDR1 is SNHLY and CDR2 FYNNEI. The CDR3 DNA follows: TGTGCCACCTTAGGACAGGGGGCCGGGGAGACCCAGTACTTC. This gives the protein CATLGQGAGETQYF.

This chain links TRBV27 with TRBJ2-5; D is unresolved. Trimming removed 5 bases from V and 3 bases from J, with 16 bases in between. CDR1 and CDR2 from the germline V gene are MNHEY and SMNVEV (reference sequence). The length of the CDR3 is 15 residues. CDR3 loop: CASSLGWANEETQYF. Written as DNA, the CDR3 is TGTGCCAGCAGTCTCGGCTGGGCAAACGAAGAGACCCAGTACTTC.

The chain couples TRBV4-1 to TRBJ1-3, with D maybe TRBD1 (6 bases). The CDR3 contains 18 residues. With 0 bases removed from V and 1 base from J, the gap between germline ends came to 16 bases. Germline assignment: CDR1 MGHRA and CDR2 YSYEKL. The CDR3 spells CASSQDTGWRESGNTIYF. CDR3 nucleotide sequence: TGCGCCAGCAGCCAAGACACAGGGTGGAGAGAGTCTGGAAACACCATATATTTT.

The rearrangement links TRBV10-2 to TRBJ2-3, with a weak D call TRBD1 (5 bases). Trimming removed 4 bases from V and 3 bases from J, with 11 bases in between. Germline CDR1 reads WSHSY; CDR2 reads SAAADI. This CDR3 contains 14 residues. The CDR3 region has the DNA TGCGCCAGCAGTGCGGTAGCAGGGACAGATACGCAGTATTTT. This sequence encodes CASSAVAGTDTQYF.

V usage is TRBV3-1 (or the pseudogene TRBV3-2) and J usage is TRBJ1-2; TRBD1 matches 7 bases. The CDR3 runs to 15 residues. V shed 5 bases, J shed 2 bases, and the junction held 8 bases outside the gene matches. In germline, CDR1 is LGHDT, CDR2 YNNKEL (reference sequence). The CDR3 is CASSNADRVNYGYTF. The CDR3, as DNA: TGTGCCAGCAGCAACGCCGACAGGGTGAACTATGGCTACACCTTC.

The gene calls are TRBV7-3 and TRBJ2-7, with a tentative D call TRBD2 (5 bases). Trimming shortened V by 8 bases and J by 0 bases, and 14 bases separated the two germline ends. CDR3 length: 14 residues. The V gene's germline CDR1 is SGHTA and CDR2 FQGTGA. The CDR3 here is CASGPQRNSYEQYF. Written as DNA, the CDR3 is TGTGCCAGCGGCCCCCAGCGGAACTCCTACGAGCAGTACTTC.

This clone was counted once. The rearrangement joins TRBV12-3 or TRBV12-4 to TRBJ1-6; D not certain. This CDR3 spans 13 amino acids. V was shortened by 7 bases and J by 0 bases, with 4 bases between the two germline ends. The CDR3 protein is CASTGSYNSPLHF. DNA of the CDR3: TGTGCCAGCACGGGCTCCTATAATTCACCCCTCCACTTT.

This rearrangement joins TRBV19 to TRBJ1-6, with D tentatively TRBD1 (5 bases). Trimming stripped 5 bases from V and 5 bases from J, with 13 bases between. The CDR3 sequence is 15 residues long. Per germline, CDR1 LNHDA and CDR2 SQIVND (reference sequence). The CDR3 spells CASSGGNQNNSPLHF. CDR3 DNA: TGTGCCAGTAGTGGGGGGAACCAGAATAATTCACCCCTCCACTTT. Complete variable domain (other parts from reference TRBV19 and TRBJ1-6): DGGITQSPKYLFRKEGQNVTLSCEQNLNHDAMYWYRQDPGQGLRLIYYSQIVNDFQKGDIAEGYSVSREKKESFPLTVTSAQKNPTAFYLCASSGGNQNNSPLHFGNGTRLTVT.

This chain connects TRBV2 to TRBJ2-4, with TRBD2 identical over 9 bases. CDR1 is SNHLY, CDR2 FYNNEI, per germline. The trim removed 7 bases at V and 9 bases at J, leaving 10 bases unmatched. The CDR3 totals 14 residues. The CDR3 loop is CASTKGGSGGIQYF. The DNA of the CDR3 is TGTGCCAGCACCAAAGGGGGTAGCGGGGGCATTCAGTACTTC. Drawing the rest from reference TRBV2 and TRBJ2-4, the complete variable domain is EPEVTQTPSHQVTQMGQEVILRCVPISNHLYFYWYRQILGQKVEFLVSFYNNEISEKSEIFDDQFSVERPDGSNFTLKIRSTKLEDSAMYFCASTKGGSGGIQYFGAGTRLSVL.

The V and J genes are TRBV10-3 and TRBJ1-1, with TRBD1 as a possible D gene (6 bases). The germline V gene has CDR1 ENHRY and CDR2 SYGVKD. Trimming left V 10 bases short and J 3 bases short, with 12 bases between. This CDR3 is built from 12 residues. This CDR3 reads CATDPGDTEAFF. The CDR3 region has the DNA TGTGCCACCGACCCAGGGGACACTGAAGCTTTCTTT.

The chain joins TRBV12-3 or TRBV12-4 to TRBJ1-2; the D gene is possibly TRBD1 (5 bases). V lost 0 bases and J 8 bases, leaving 10 bases between the germline ends. The CDR3 has 13 residues. The CDR3 DNA reads TGTGCCAGCAGTTTAGCGCTTGGGGGGGGCTACACCTTC. Residues: CASSLALGGGYTF.

This sequence joins TRBV5-1 and TRBJ2-3; D is uncertain. The CDR3 has 15 residues. V was cut by 4 bases and J by 2 bases, with 14 bases left in between. The germline gives CDR1 SGHRS, CDR2 YFSETQ. The CDR3 sequence is CASSPALNPTDTQYF. Here the CDR3 DNA reads TGCGCCAGCAGCCCAGCGTTGAACCCCACAGATACGCAGTATTTT. The full variable domain, in which reference TRBV5-1 and TRBJ2-3 provide the parts outside the CDR3, is KAGVTQTPRYLIKTRGQQVTLSCSPISGHRSVSWYQQTPGQGLQFLFEYFSETQRNKGNFPGRFSGRQFSNSRSEMNVSTLELGDSALYLCASSPALNPTDTQYFGPGTRLTVL.

CDR3 in DNA: TGTGCCAGCAGCCAAACCCACTGGCGGGGGGGCGGAAATACGCAGTATTTT. Its translation is CASSQTHWRGGGNTQYF. This chain connects TRBV3-1 (or the pseudogene TRBV3-2) to TRBJ2-3, with 9 bases matching TRBD2. This CDR3 comprises 17 residues. CDR1 is LGHDT and CDR2 is YNNKEL in the germline V gene (reference sequence). V lost 2 bases, J lost 7 bases, and 13 bases stayed unmatched.

The rearrangement uses TRBV5-1 and TRBJ2-3; 10 bases are shared with TRBD2. In germline, CDR1 is SGHRS, CDR2 YFSETQ. This CDR3 has 16 amino acids. V lost 3 bases, J lost 1 base, and 5 bases stayed unmatched. This CDR3 is CASSSPAGGGTDTQYF. The CDR3 bases are TGCGCCAGCAGCTCGCCAGCGGGGGGGGGCACAGATACGCAGTATTTT.

This chain joins TRBV5-6 and TRBJ2-7; 9 nucleotides agree with TRBD2. The CDR3 is 15 amino acids. Germline V gives CDR1 SGHDT, CDR2 YYEEEE. The junction had 3 bases not matched to a gene; V was cut back by 0 bases and J by 2 bases. The CDR3 DNA reads TGTGCCAGCAGCTTGGAAGGGACTAGCCCCTACGAGCAGTACTTC. As protein: CASSLEGTSPYEQYF.

This clone was recorded a few times. This rearrangement joins TRBV5-1 to TRBJ2-3, with TRBD2 as a possible D gene (6 bases). Germline V CDR1 and CDR2: SGHRS, YFSETQ. The CDR3 loop spans 15 amino acids. V was clipped by 0 bases and J by 2 bases, with 10 bases between them. CDR3 protein: CASSLGRGYTDTQYF. The CDR3 coding sequence is TGCGCCAGCAGCTTGGGGCGGGGCTACACAGATACGCAGTATTTT.

This clone was detected only once. The chain is built from TRBV19 and TRBJ2-3, with D maybe TRBD2 (7 bases). The V end lost 5 bases, the J end lost 5 bases, and 17 bases lay between the germline ends. This CDR3 comprises 15 residues. CDR1 LNHDA and CDR2 SQIVND come from the germline V gene (reference sequence). The CDR3 nucleotides are TGTGCCAGTAGTCAGGACAGCCGGGGGGTAGATACGCAGTATTTT. Translated, it gives CASSQDSRGVDTQYF.

Written as DNA, the CDR3 is TGTGCCAGCAGGACAGCAACAAATTCACCCCTCCACTTT. The encoded protein is CASRTATNSPLHF. The chain is built from TRBV6-5 and TRBJ1-6; tentative D call: TRBD1 (5 bases). V was shortened by 6 bases and J by 7 bases, with 10 bases between the two germline ends. There are 13 residues in the CDR3. Germline CDR1 is MNHEY and CDR2 is SVGAGI.

J is TRBJ2-7 and V is TRBV2, with D possibly being TRBD1 (5 bases). This CDR3 has 12 residues. Trimming left V 8 bases short and J 4 bases short, with 12 bases between. CDR1 is SNHLY and CDR2 is FYNNEI in the germline V gene. CDR3 sequence (DNA): TGTGCCAGCGGGGAAGGGGCATACGAGCAGTACTTC. It yields the protein CASGEGAYEQYF.

The chain joins TRBV18 to TRBJ1-1; a weak D match, TRBD1 (6 bases). CDR1 and CDR2 (germline): KGHSH, LQKENI. This CDR3 comprises 16 residues. Trimming shortened V by 6 bases and J by 4 bases, and 21 bases separated the two germline ends. The CDR3 reads CASSPARGGWATEAFF. CDR3 in DNA: TGTGCCAGCTCCCCCGCCAGGGGAGGGTGGGCCACTGAAGCTTTCTTT.

This chain links TRBV19 with TRBJ2-5; 8 nucleotides line up with TRBD1. Germline loops: CDR1 LNHDA, CDR2 SQIVND (reference sequence). The CDR3 loop spans 13 amino acids. V lost 6 bases, J lost 4 bases, and 4 bases stayed unmatched. The CDR3 here is CASSSTGVETQYF. DNA for the CDR3: TGTGCCAGTAGCTCGACAGGGGTAGAGACCCAGTACTTC.

The gene calls are TRBV27 and TRBJ1-2, with 7 nucleotides matching TRBD1. This CDR3 region has 15 residues. V lost 7 bases and J lost 7; bases outside the gene matches: 15. Germline loops: CDR1 MNHEY, CDR2 SMNVEV (reference sequence). The CDR3 protein is CASKSGTVSFGGYTF. DNA for the CDR3: TGTGCCAGCAAGTCGGGGACAGTGAGTTTCGGTGGCTACACCTTC.

V gene TRBV5-1 combines with J gene TRBJ1-4; TRBD1 matches 7 bases. The junction had 1 base not matched to a gene; V was cut back by 3 bases and J by 2 bases. Germline assignment: CDR1 SGHRS and CDR2 YFSETQ. CDR3 length equals 14 residues. In DNA, the CDR3 is TGCGCCAGCAGCTCGGACAGGACTAATGAAAAACTGTTTTTT. It specifies CASSSDRTNEKLFF.

The chain carries TRBV5-1 and TRBJ1-6; no reliable D call. Per germline, CDR1 SGHRS and CDR2 YFSETQ. V shed 0 bases and J shed 8 bases, with 12 bases lying between them. This CDR3 is 15 amino acids long. CDR3 DNA: TGCGCCAGCAGCTTGGATCGCGTTGGTTATTCACCCCTCCACTTT. Translating it yields CASSLDRVGYSPLHF.

V and J are TRBV5-1 and TRBJ2-7; no firm D call. Germline assignment: CDR1 SGHRS and CDR2 YFSETQ. V lost 0 bases and J lost 5, with 15 bases in between. This CDR3 region has 15 residues. CDR3 loop: CASSLGAATWDEQYF. The CDR3, as DNA: TGCGCCAGCAGCTTGGGGGCAGCCACTTGGGACGAGCAGTACTTC.

The V gene is TRBV5-6, the J gene TRBJ2-1; 8 positions agree with TRBD2. CDR1 is SGHDT, CDR2 YYEEEE, per germline. The CDR3 length is 15 residues. J lost 2 bases, V lost 4 bases, and 5 bases had no gene match. For the CDR3, the DNA is TGTGCCAGCAGCGGGGGACTAGTCCCCTACAATGAGCAGTTCTTC. Protein sequence: CASSGGLVPYNEQFF. The full variable domain, in which reference TRBV5-6 and TRBJ2-1 provide the parts outside the CDR3, is DAGVTQSPTHLIKTRGQQVTLRCSPKSGHDTVSWYQQALGQGPQFIFQYYEEEERQRGNFPDRFSGHQFPNYSSELNVNALLLGDSALYLCASSGGLVPYNEQFFGPGTRLTVL.

The chain links TRBV27 to TRBJ2-5, with 11 bases fitting TRBD2. CDR3 length: 14 residues. The trim removed 5 bases at V and 4 bases at J, leaving 3 bases unmatched. CDR1 is MNHEY, CDR2 SMNVEV, per germline (reference sequence). This CDR3 reads CASSLGTSGETQYF. The CDR3 DNA follows: TGTGCCAGCAGTCTGGGGACTAGCGGAGAGACCCAGTACTTC.